Below, 22 T cell receptor beta chains from the same sample are listed, as sequenced in a study of PD-L1 blockade in urothelial cancer. Noted time point: peripheral blood 6 weeks after treatment start. Sequencing was performed with immunoSEQ multiplex PCR; in TCRdb, only in-frame clones are kept and a portion is missing. The repertoire has 100,000 to 150,000 clones, roughly 82% of them found once; the top ten carry 2% to 2.5%. The sequencing used PBMCs, collected around atezolizumab (anti-PD-L1) treatment. The receptors originated from a man aged 45-65 years with urothelial cancer.

The rearrangement links TRBV9 to TRBJ1-3; 7 bases line up with TRBD1. This CDR3 contains 16 residues. Germline CDR1 and CDR2: SGDLS and YYNGEE. V lost 0 bases to trimming and J lost 4 bases; unmatched junction nucleotides: 7. This CDR3 is CASSVGKTGHGNTIYF. The DNA of the CDR3 is TGTGCCAGCAGCGTAGGGAAGACAGGGCACGGAAACACCATATATTTT.

The chain is built from TRBV18 and TRBJ2-5; D may be TRBD2 (5 bases). The CDR3 runs 13 residues. In germline, CDR1 is KGHSH, CDR2 LQKENI. V gave up 4 bases and J gave up 2 bases, with 8 bases separating them. The CDR3 DNA reads TGTGCCAGCTCACTAGCGCTTCAAGAGACCCAGTACTTC. Protein product: CASSLALQETQYF.

V and J are TRBV28 and TRBJ1-2, with D possibly being TRBD1 (6 bases). V dropped 6 bases and J dropped 2 bases, with 13 bases sitting between them. Germline values: CDR1 MDHEN, CDR2 SYDVKM. The CDR3 contains 14 residues. CDR3: CASRPGHSNYGYTF. DNA for the CDR3: TGTGCCAGCAGGCCGGGACATTCAAACTATGGCTACACCTTC.

The rearrangement joins TRBV30 to TRBJ1-3, with TRBD1 as a possible D gene (5 bases). Germline lookup yields CDR1 GTSNPN and CDR2 SVGIG (reference sequence). Trimming cost V 0 bases and J 5 bases, with 8 bases left between them. There are 13 residues in the CDR3. The CDR3 here is CAWSVAGRNTIYF. The DNA of the CDR3 is TGTGCCTGGAGTGTTGCAGGGCGAAACACCATATATTTT.

This clone was recorded once. The gene calls are TRBV5-6 and TRBJ2-7, with 14 nucleotides matching TRBD2. J gave up 5 bases and V 4 bases, and 2 bases lay outside the gene matches. The CDR3 extends over 14 amino acids. Looked up from germline, CDR1 is SGHDT and CDR2 is YYEEEE. CDR3 DNA sequence: TGTGCCAGCAGCAGACTAGCGGGAGGGAACGAGCAGTACTTC. Amino acids: CASSRLAGGNEQYF. The full variable domain, with the rest looked up from reference TRBV5-6 and TRBJ2-7, is DAGVTQSPTHLIKTRGQQVTLRCSPKSGHDTVSWYQQALGQGPQFIFQYYEEEERQRGNFPDRFSGHQFPNYSSELNVNALLLGDSALYLCASSRLAGGNEQYFGPGTRLTVT.

In nucleotides, the CDR3 is TGTGCCAGCAGCCCGCGACAGGGGATGGGTGAAAAACTGTTTTTT. Translating gives CASSPRQGMGEKLFF. This sequence joins TRBV5-4 and TRBJ1-4; 8 positions agree with TRBD1. Germline V gene lookup returns CDR1 SGHNT and CDR2 YYREEE (reference sequence). The CDR3 consists of 15 residues. J lost 7 bases, V lost 4 bases, and 9 bases had no gene match.

A few counts support this clone. This chain uses TRBV27 with TRBJ1-2; weak D call: TRBD1 (6 bases). Germline V gene lookup returns CDR1 MNHEY and CDR2 SMNVEV (reference sequence). V was clipped by 2 bases and J by 8 bases, with 12 bases between them. CDR3 length equals 13 residues. The DNA for the CDR3 is TGTGCCAGCAGTTTAAGATCAGGGGCCGGCTACACCTTC. This encodes CASSLRSGAGYTF.

The count of this clone is one. The chain carries TRBV4-2 and TRBJ2-7, with 9 bases identical to TRBD2. J was trimmed by 3 bases and V by 1 base; bases with no gene match: 7. Per the germline V gene, CDR1 is LGHNA and CDR2 is YNFKEQ. The CDR3 totals 16 residues. The CDR3 nucleotides are TGTGCCAGCAGCCAAGGGGCTAGCGGGACCAACTACGAGCAGTACTTC. Translating it yields CASSQGASGTNYEQYF.

The table lists this clone with a count of one. This chain connects TRBV2 to TRBJ2-7, with TRBD1 identical over 10 bases. The V gene's germline CDR1 is SNHLY and CDR2 FYNNEI. The CDR3 runs to 15 residues. After removal of 6 bases from V and 7 bases from J, the junction contained 12 bases not matched to a gene. In nucleotides, the CDR3 is TGTGCCAGCAGACCTCCCCCGGGACAGGGGTGGGAGCAGTACTTC. This sequence encodes CASRPPPGQGWEQYF. The whole variable domain, remainder taken from reference TRBV2 and TRBJ2-7, is EPEVTQTPSHQVTQMGQEVILRCVPISNHLYFYWYRQILGQKVEFLVSFYNNEISEKSEIFDDQFSVERPDGSNFTLKIRSTKLEDSAMYFCASRPPPGQGWEQYFGPGTRLTVT.

V is TRBV28 and J is TRBJ1-2; 7 bases line up with TRBD1. The CDR3 totals 16 residues. V trimming: 7 bases; J trimming: 4 bases; junction bases outside the gene matches: 15. CDR1 MDHEN and CDR2 SYDVKM come from the germline V gene. DNA of the CDR3: TGTGCCAGCAAATACGCTTCCGGACAGGCTATCTATGGCTACACCTTC. Protein: CASKYASGQAIYGYTF.

The chain joins TRBV28 to TRBJ2-3; 9 bases align to TRBD1. With V trimmed by 9 bases and J by 4 bases, 8 bases remained unmatched. The CDR3 extends over 14 amino acids. Germline-derived CDR1 and CDR2 are MDHEN and SYDVKM. The CDR3 region is CASMWTGVPDTQYF. The CDR3 bases are TGTGCCAGTATGTGGACAGGGGTCCCAGATACGCAGTATTTT. Supplemented by reference TRBV28 and TRBJ2-3, the full variable domain reads DVKVTQSSRYLVKRTGEKVFLECVQDMDHENMFWYRQDPGLGLRLIYFSYDVKMKEKGDIPEGYSVSREKKERFSLILESASTNQTSMYLCASMWTGVPDTQYFGPGTRLTVL.

The rearrangement joins TRBV28 to TRBJ1-2; D gene ambiguous. Germline values: CDR1 MDHEN, CDR2 SYDVKM. The CDR3 extends over 14 amino acids. With 1 base removed from V and 1 base from J, the gap between germline ends came to 7 bases. Written as DNA, the CDR3 is TGTGCCAGCAGTTTATCCACATTTAACTATGGCTACACCTTC. Its protein product is CASSLSTFNYGYTF.

V usage is TRBV6-6 and J usage is TRBJ1-6; TRBD1 is a possible D gene (5 bases). The germline V gene encodes CDR1 MNHNY and CDR2 SVGAGI (reference sequence). There are 13 residues in the CDR3. The ends were cut back, 3 bases at V and 14 bases at J, with 14 bases in the middle. The CDR3: CASSYQDTSALHF. CDR3 in DNA: TGTGCCAGCAGTTATCAGGACACGTCGGCCCTCCACTTT.

The chain is built from TRBV11-2 and TRBJ1-3, with a tentative D call TRBD1 (5 bases). Trimming left V 6 bases short and J 4 bases short, with 16 bases between. CDR1 is SGHAT, CDR2 FQNNGV, per germline. This CDR3 region has 15 residues. CDR3 coding DNA: TGTGCCAGCAGGACGTTGGGGCGCCGAGGAAACACCATATATTTT. Translating it yields CASRTLGRRGNTIYF.

The chain uses TRBV10-3 and TRBJ2-1, with TRBD2 as a possible D gene (6 bases). The CDR3 spans 12 residues. Germline V gene data show CDR1 as ENHRY and CDR2 as SYGVKD. V was trimmed by 0 bases and J by 10 bases, leaving 7 bases between them. DNA of the CDR3: TGTGCCATCAGTGAGTCGGGACTCGAGCAGTTCTTC. It translates to CAISESGLEQFF.

This chain links TRBV18 with TRBJ1-1; D is possibly TRBD1 (5 bases). V gave up 3 bases and J gave up 4 bases, with 9 bases separating them. Looked up from germline, CDR1 is KGHSH and CDR2 is LQKENI. The CDR3 is made up of 13 amino acids. The CDR3 here is CASSPDSTTEAFF. The CDR3 DNA follows: TGTGCCAGCTCACCCGACAGTACCACTGAAGCTTTCTTT.

This clone was counted between two and nine times. J is TRBJ2-5 and V is TRBV5-1; 7 nucleotides line up with TRBD2. The CDR3 covers 15 residues. The germline V gene encodes CDR1 SGHRS and CDR2 YFSETQ. The J segment lost 4 bases and the V segment lost 1 base, leaving 7 bases of the junction unmatched. The CDR3 region has the DNA TGCGCCAGCAGCTTGTTTCCAGGCGGGGGAGAGACCCAGTACTTC. As protein: CASSLFPGGGETQYF.

This chain joins TRBV11-2 and TRBJ1-2; D not certain. This CDR3 has 16 residues. With 5 bases removed from V and 1 base from J, the gap between germline ends came to 17 bases. CDR1 and CDR2 from the germline V gene are SGHAT and FQNNGV. The CDR3: CASSPGRDYLNYGYTF. The CDR3 region has the DNA TGTGCCAGCAGCCCCGGACGCGACTACCTTAACTATGGCTACACCTTC.

J is TRBJ1-4 and V is TRBV5-1, with 9 bases matching TRBD1. The CDR3 runs 16 residues. J was trimmed by 8 bases and V by 4 bases; bases with no gene match: 12. Germline V gene lookup returns CDR1 SGHRS and CDR2 YFSETQ. The CDR3 spells CASSLFAGTGNEKLFF. The CDR3 region has the DNA TGCGCCAGCAGCCTCTTCGCCGGGACAGGGAACGAAAAACTGTTTTTT.

This chain links TRBV5-1 with TRBJ1-1; possibly TRBD1 for D (6 bases). Trimming left V 3 bases short and J 6 bases short, with 12 bases between. Germline lookup yields CDR1 SGHRS and CDR2 YFSETQ. The CDR3 loop spans 13 amino acids. CDR3 residues: CASSWGPSAEAFF. For the CDR3, the DNA is TGCGCCAGCAGCTGGGGGCCCTCCGCTGAAGCTTTCTTT.

This rearrangement joins TRBV7-9 to TRBJ2-1; 13 bases map to TRBD2. The CDR3 covers 17 residues. Germline V CDR1 and CDR2: SEHNR, FQNEAQ (reference sequence). J gave up 3 bases and V 5 bases, and 7 bases lay outside the gene matches. CDR3 DNA: TGTGCCAGCAGCCCCCTCGGGACTAGCGGGATCTACAATGAGCAGTTCTTC. Translated: CASSPLGTSGIYNEQFF.

This clone was seen just once. This chain uses TRBV14 with TRBJ2-5; D gene unclear. The V and J ends lost 6 bases and 1 base respectively, with 15 bases between them. Germline-derived CDR1 and CDR2 are SGHDN and FVKESK. The CDR3 is made up of 15 amino acids. For the CDR3, the DNA is TGTGCCAGCAGTCATTACGAGGTCCCCCAAGAGACCCAGTACTTC. Translating it yields CASSHYEVPQETQYF. Drawing the rest from reference TRBV14 and TRBJ2-5, the complete variable domain is EAGVTQFPSHSVIEKGQTVTLRCDPISGHDNLYWYRRVMGKEIKFLLHFVKESKQDESGMPNNRFLAERTGGTYSTLKVQPAELEDSGVYFCASSHYEVPQETQYFGPGTRLLVL.